These T cell receptor beta chains were read from a single sample in a study of T cell responses to AZD1222 COVID-19 vaccine. Libraries were prepared by immunoSEQ multiplex PCR; TCRdb keeps only in-frame clonotypes and omits some of them. The sample contains around 180,000 clones, approximately 92% of which appear only once. The sequences come from peripheral blood, collected on day 0 of AZD1222 vaccination. The receptors derive from an adult in good health. Both conserved end residues are part of each CDR3. The order of the fields is J gene, V gene, D gene, clone size, CDR3 DNA, CDR3 protein. D genes are given only for firm matches. Size is omitted from some rows. Given values are once, few, many or a class for expanded clones.

J gene: TRBJ1-3
V gene: TRBV2
D gene: .
clone size: .
CDR3 DNA: TGTGCCAGCAGTGAGGGCAGGGGAGTCTCTGGAAACACCATATATTTT
CDR3 protein: CASSEGRGVSGNTIYF

J gene: TRBJ1-5
V gene: TRBV7-2
D gene: .
clone size: once
CDR3 DNA: TGTGCCAGCAGCTTAAAACCGGGACCGTTGCCCCAGCATTTT
CDR3 protein: CASSLKPGPLPQHF

J gene: TRBJ2-5
V gene: TRBV5-6
D gene: .
clone size: .
CDR3 DNA: TGTGCCAGCAGGTTTCTTCAGGGTCTAGAAGAGACCCAGTACTTC
CDR3 protein: CASRFLQGLEETQYF

J gene: TRBJ2-7
V gene: TRBV6-5
D gene: .
clone size: .
CDR3 DNA: TGTGCCAGCACCAAAAGTCCTATTGGGGCCTACGAGCAGTACTTC
CDR3 protein: CASTKSPIGAYEQYF

J gene: TRBJ1-3
V gene: TRBV6-5
D gene: .
clone size: .
CDR3 DNA: TGTGCCAGCAGTTTTGGTGACCTCTACTCTGGAAACACCATATATTTT
CDR3 protein: CASSFGDLYSGNTIYF

J gene: TRBJ2-1
V gene: TRBV3-1/TRBV3-2
D gene: .
clone size: .
CDR3 DNA: TGTGCCAGCATCAAACAGGGCGCCCATGAGCAGTTCTTC
CDR3 protein: CASIKQGAHEQFF

J gene: TRBJ1-2
V gene: TRBV6-5
D gene: TRBD1
clone size: .
CDR3 DNA: TGTGCCAGCAGTTACCACAGGGGTGCTGATGGCTACACCTTC
CDR3 protein: CASSYHRGADGYTF

J gene: TRBJ1-1
V gene: TRBV12-3/TRBV12-4
D gene: .
clone size: .
CDR3 DNA: TGTGCCAGCAGGCCGATCGCTGAAGCTTTCTTT
CDR3 protein: CASRPIAEAFF

J gene: TRBJ1-1
V gene: TRBV7-9
D gene: TRBD1
clone size: .
CDR3 DNA: TGTGCCAGCAGCCAGCGACAGGGTTTGGAGGCCACTGAAGCTTTCTTT
CDR3 protein: CASSQRQGLEATEAFF

J gene: TRBJ2-5
V gene: TRBV9
D gene: .
clone size: .
CDR3 DNA: TGTGCCAGCAGCGTAGCCTCGGGGTTAGGGGAGACCCAGTACTTC
CDR3 protein: CASSVASGLGETQYF

J gene: TRBJ2-3
V gene: TRBV6-5
D gene: TRBD2
clone size: .
CDR3 DNA: TGTGCCAGCCGGGAGGTAAACACAGATACGCAGTATTTT
CDR3 protein: CASREVNTDTQYF

J gene: TRBJ1-5
V gene: TRBV7-9
D gene: .
clone size: .
CDR3 DNA: TGTGCCAGCAGCTTAGCGATTGGGGGCCTCAATCAGCCCCAGCATTTT
CDR3 protein: CASSLAIGGLNQPQHF

J gene: TRBJ2-5
V gene: TRBV5-4
D gene: .
clone size: .
CDR3 DNA: TGTGCCAGCAGCTTGGCCTACGGCGGAGACTCGGGAGAGACCCAGTACTTC
CDR3 protein: CASSLAYGGDSGETQYF

J gene: TRBJ1-2
V gene: TRBV5-4
D gene: .
clone size: .
CDR3 DNA: TGTGCCAGCAGCTTGTTGCTGGGGTTTACTGGCTACACCTTC
CDR3 protein: CASSLLLGFTGYTF

J gene: TRBJ2-1
V gene: TRBV4-1
D gene: TRBD1
clone size: .
CDR3 DNA: TGCGCCAGCAGCCAAGTCGACAGGGGCACTTACAATGAGCAGTTCTTC
CDR3 protein: CASSQVDRGTYNEQFF

J gene: TRBJ1-2
V gene: TRBV6-1
D gene: TRBD1
clone size: .
CDR3 DNA: TGTGCCAGCAGTGAAACTACAGGGGATGGCTACACCTTC
CDR3 protein: CASSETTGDGYTF

J gene: TRBJ2-2
V gene: TRBV5-1
D gene: .
clone size: .
CDR3 DNA: TGCGCCAGCAGCTTGCGGACAGACTCTAAGCTGTTTTTT
CDR3 protein: CASSLRTDSKLFF

J gene: TRBJ2-3
V gene: TRBV12-3/TRBV12-4
D gene: .
clone size: .
CDR3 DNA: TGTGCCAGCAGTTTGGAGAACACAGATACGCAGTATTTT
CDR3 protein: CASSLENTDTQYF

J gene: TRBJ1-2
V gene: TRBV12-3/TRBV12-4
D gene: .
clone size: .
CDR3 DNA: TGTGCCAGCAGTTTAGGGAGTGGTGGCTACACCTTC
CDR3 protein: CASSLGSGGYTF

J gene: TRBJ2-2
V gene: TRBV7-3
D gene: .
clone size: .
CDR3 DNA: TGTGCCAGCAGCTTAATGATCGGGGAGCTGTTTTTT
CDR3 protein: CASSLMIGELFF

J gene: TRBJ1-6
V gene: TRBV19
D gene: .
clone size: .
CDR3 DNA: TGTGCCAGTAGTATCCCCGGGACCGGGTCACCCCTCCACTTT
CDR3 protein: CASSIPGTGSPLHF

J gene: TRBJ1-5
V gene: TRBV28
D gene: .
clone size: .
CDR3 DNA: TGTGCCAGCAGTTTAGGCCTGCGCTCGCCGTCGGGAAATCAGCCCCAGCATTTT
CDR3 protein: CASSLGLRSPSGNQPQHF

J gene: TRBJ2-3
V gene: TRBV4-1
D gene: .
clone size: .
CDR3 DNA: TGCGCCAGCAGCCAAGCTCAGGAACGCACAGATACGCAGTATTTT
CDR3 protein: CASSQAQERTDTQYF

J gene: TRBJ2-1
V gene: TRBV19
D gene: TRBD2
clone size: .
CDR3 DNA: TGTGCCAGTAGTATCGAGCGGGGGGGTTACAATGAGCAGTTCTTC
CDR3 protein: CASSIERGGYNEQFF

J gene: TRBJ2-7
V gene: TRBV4-2
D gene: .
clone size: .
CDR3 DNA: TGTGCCAGCAGCCAGAGCTCCTACGAGCAGTACTTC
CDR3 protein: CASSQSSYEQYF

J gene: TRBJ1-1
V gene: TRBV11-3
D gene: .
clone size: once
CDR3 DNA: TGTGCCAGCAGCTTAGAAGGTTCGAGCACTGAAGCTTTCTTT
CDR3 protein: CASSLEGSSTEAFF

J gene: TRBJ2-1
V gene: TRBV5-5
D gene: .
clone size: once
CDR3 DNA: TGTGCCAGCTCCCCGGCGGGGATACTTTCCTACAATGAGCAGTTCTTC
CDR3 protein: CASSPAGILSYNEQFF

J gene: TRBJ2-1
V gene: TRBV7-2
D gene: .
clone size: .
CDR3 DNA: TGTGCCAGCAGCTTAGATGGGGCAGCCTACAATGAGCAGTTCTTC
CDR3 protein: CASSLDGAAYNEQFF

J gene: TRBJ2-5
V gene: TRBV6-5
D gene: .
clone size: .
CDR3 DNA: TGTGCCACCCAGGGGAGACAGATACAAGAGACCCAGTACTTC
CDR3 protein: CATQGRQIQETQYF

J gene: TRBJ1-2
V gene: TRBV7-3
D gene: .
clone size: .
CDR3 DNA: TGTGCCAGCAGCTTCGGGGGTGGTGGCTACACCTTC
CDR3 protein: CASSFGGGGYTF

J gene: TRBJ1-2
V gene: TRBV13
D gene: TRBD1
clone size: .
CDR3 DNA: TGTGCCAGCAGCTCCGGACAGGGCCCGCTCCGGTATGGCTACACCTTC
CDR3 protein: CASSSGQGPLRYGYTF